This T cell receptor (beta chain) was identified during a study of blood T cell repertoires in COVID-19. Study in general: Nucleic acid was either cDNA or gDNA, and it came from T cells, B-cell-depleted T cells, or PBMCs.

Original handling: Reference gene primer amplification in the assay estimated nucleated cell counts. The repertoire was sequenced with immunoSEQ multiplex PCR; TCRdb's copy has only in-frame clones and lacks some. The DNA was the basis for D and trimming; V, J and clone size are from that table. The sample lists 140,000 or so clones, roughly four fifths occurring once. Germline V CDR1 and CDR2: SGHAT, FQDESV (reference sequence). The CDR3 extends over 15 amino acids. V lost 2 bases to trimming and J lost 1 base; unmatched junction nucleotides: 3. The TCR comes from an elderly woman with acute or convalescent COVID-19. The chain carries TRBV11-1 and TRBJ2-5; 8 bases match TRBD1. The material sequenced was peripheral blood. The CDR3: CASSLQGQAQETQYF. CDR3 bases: TGTGCCAGCAGCTTACAGGGACAGGCCCAAGAGACCCAGTACTTC.